Presented here are 12 T cell receptor beta chains from one specimen sequenced in a study of cytomegalovirus exposure and HLA in healthy donors. PCR used 60 Vbeta primers and 13 Jbeta primers. The assay was immunoSEQ multiplex PCR, and TCRdb's table has in-frame clones only and misses some. The sample records about 150,000 clones, roughly four fifths being singletons. The source material was PBMCs. All receptors come from a man aged 40-49 years in good health and CMV-seropositive.

This chain links TRBV7-2 with TRBJ2-6, with a possible D match to TRBD2 (7 bases). From germline, CDR1 is SGHTA and CDR2 FQGNSA. Trimming shortened V by 4 bases and J by 4 bases, and 11 bases separated the two germline ends. The CDR3 totals 15 residues. The CDR3: CASSWAGAGANVLTF. CDR3 DNA: TGTGCCAGCAGCTGGGCGGGGGCCGGGGCCAACGTCCTGACTTTC.

This rearrangement joins TRBV7-9 to TRBJ2-7; 11 nucleotides match TRBD2. V lost 3 bases, J lost 3 bases, and 10 bases stayed unmatched. Germline V gene sequence: CDR1 SEHNR, CDR2 FQNEAQ (reference sequence). CDR3 size: 17 residues. CDR3 bases: TGTGCCAGCAGCTTGGGAAATAGCGGGAGGGTGGACTACGAGCAGTACTTC. It codes for CASSLGNSGRVDYEQYF.

The chain uses TRBV11-2 and TRBJ2-1, with TRBD2 matching over 13 bases. CDR3 length equals 18 residues. Germline V gene lookup returns CDR1 SGHAT and CDR2 FQNNGV. With 5 bases clipped from V and 2 bases from J, the junction kept 9 bases outside the gene matches. CDR3 sequence (DNA): TGTGCCAGCAGCAGGACTAGCGGGAGCCCACTAACCTACAATGAGCAGTTCTTC. It yields the protein CASSRTSGSPLTYNEQFF. The whole variable domain, filled in from reference TRBV11-2 and TRBJ2-1, reads EAGVAQSPRYKIIEKRQSVAFWCNPISGHATLYWYQQILGQGPKLLIQFQNNGVVDDSQLPKDRFSAERLKGVDSTLKIQPAKLEDSAVYLCASSRTSGSPLTYNEQFFGPGTRLTVL.

The J gene is TRBJ1-5, the V gene TRBV4-2, with D possibly being TRBD1 (6 bases). The germline V gene has CDR1 LGHNA and CDR2 YNFKEQ. The CDR3 consists of 15 residues. Trimming took 3 bases from V and 0 from J, leaving 9 bases between them. CDR3 amino acids: CASSQRQDSNQPQHF. In DNA form, the CDR3 reads TGTGCCAGCAGCCAGAGACAGGATAGCAATCAGCCCCAGCATTTT.

This rearrangement joins TRBV5-1 to TRBJ2-1, with TRBD2 matching 9 bases. The length of the CDR3 is 18 residues. The trim removed 0 bases at V and 0 bases at J, leaving 7 bases unmatched. Germline-derived CDR1 and CDR2 are SGHRS and YFSETQ. The CDR3 DNA reads TGCGCCAGCAGCTTGGTGACTGAGCGGGGGGACTCCTACAATGAGCAGTTCTTC. As protein: CASSLVTERGDSYNEQFF.

The chain is built from TRBV5-1 and TRBJ2-1, with 13 positions matching TRBD2. V shed 4 bases and J 10 bases; nucleotides not matched to a gene: 11. This CDR3 comprises 16 residues. CDR1 SGHRS and CDR2 YFSETQ come from the germline V gene. CDR3 sequence (DNA): TGCGCCAGCAGCGTCTGGACTAGCGGGAGTCATGGGGAGCAGTTCTTC. Translation gives CASSVWTSGSHGEQFF.

This clone showed up just a few times. The chain links TRBV19 to TRBJ1-2; D not resolved. V lost 10 bases and J 7 bases, leaving 22 bases between the germline ends. Germline assignment: CDR1 LNHDA and CDR2 SQIVND (reference sequence). The CDR3 has 14 residues. The CDR3 loop is CATRSATIRRGYTF. CDR3 nucleotides: TGTGCCACCCGTTCAGCGACTATAAGGCGTGGCTACACCTTC.

J is TRBJ1-6 and V is TRBV5-1; no definite D call. There are 15 residues in the CDR3. Trimming cost V 5 bases and J 10 bases, with 19 bases left between them. In germline, CDR1 is SGHRS, CDR2 YFSETQ. CDR3 in amino acids: CASRCQDFLRSPLHF. Written as DNA, the CDR3 is TGCGCCAGCAGGTGTCAGGATTTTTTACGCTCACCCCTCCACTTT.

The V gene is TRBV29-1, the J gene TRBJ2-7; 9 nucleotides align to TRBD1. Germline V CDR1 and CDR2: SQVTM, ANQGSEA. With 3 bases clipped from V and 6 bases from J, the junction kept 6 bases outside the gene matches. CDR3 size: 13 residues. CDR3 DNA: TGCAGCGTTGATTTCGGACAGGGGAGCGAGCAGTACTTC. Translated, it gives CSVDFGQGSEQYF.

The chain is built from TRBV5-1 and TRBJ2-5; no definite D call. The CDR3 loop spans 14 amino acids. In germline, CDR1 is SGHRS, CDR2 YFSETQ. Between the trimmed V and J ends, which lost 0 bases and 2 bases, there was a span of 8 bases. CDR3 DNA: TGCGCCAGCAGCTTGGATAACGGTCAAGAGACCCAGTACTTC. Residues: CASSLDNGQETQYF.

The rearrangement uses TRBV5-1 and TRBJ2-5; 14 nucleotides align to TRBD2. The better agreement between TRBJ2-7 and the DNA end casts doubt on the J call. CDR1 SGHRS and CDR2 YFSETQ come from the germline V gene. CDR3 length equals 17 residues. DNA of the CDR3: TGCGCCAGCAGCTTGGAGAGGACTAGCGGGAGGTCCTACGAGCAGTACTTC. Encoded protein: CASSLERTSGRSYEQYF.

This sequence joins TRBV7-8 and TRBJ1-5; D unclear. The germline V gene encodes CDR1 SGHVS and CDR2 FQNEAQ. The CDR3 totals 14 residues. V lost 5 bases, J lost 0 bases, and 8 bases lay in between. The CDR3 here is CASSLYGSNQPQHF. CDR3 nucleotide sequence: TGTGCCAGCAGCCTATACGGTAGCAATCAGCCCCAGCATTTT.